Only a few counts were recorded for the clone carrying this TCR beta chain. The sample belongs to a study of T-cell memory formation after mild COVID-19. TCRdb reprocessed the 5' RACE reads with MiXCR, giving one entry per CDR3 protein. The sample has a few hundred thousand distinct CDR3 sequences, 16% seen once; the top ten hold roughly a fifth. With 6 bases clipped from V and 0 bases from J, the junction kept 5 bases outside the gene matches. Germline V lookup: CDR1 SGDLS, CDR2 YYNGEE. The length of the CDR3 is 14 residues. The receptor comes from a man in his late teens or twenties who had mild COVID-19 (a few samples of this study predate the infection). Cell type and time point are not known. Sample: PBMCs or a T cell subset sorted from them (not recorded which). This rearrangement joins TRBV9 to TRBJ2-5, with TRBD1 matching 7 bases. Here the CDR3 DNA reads TGTGCCAGCAACCCACAGGGGTACCAAGAGACCCAGTACTTC. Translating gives CASNPQGYQETQYF.